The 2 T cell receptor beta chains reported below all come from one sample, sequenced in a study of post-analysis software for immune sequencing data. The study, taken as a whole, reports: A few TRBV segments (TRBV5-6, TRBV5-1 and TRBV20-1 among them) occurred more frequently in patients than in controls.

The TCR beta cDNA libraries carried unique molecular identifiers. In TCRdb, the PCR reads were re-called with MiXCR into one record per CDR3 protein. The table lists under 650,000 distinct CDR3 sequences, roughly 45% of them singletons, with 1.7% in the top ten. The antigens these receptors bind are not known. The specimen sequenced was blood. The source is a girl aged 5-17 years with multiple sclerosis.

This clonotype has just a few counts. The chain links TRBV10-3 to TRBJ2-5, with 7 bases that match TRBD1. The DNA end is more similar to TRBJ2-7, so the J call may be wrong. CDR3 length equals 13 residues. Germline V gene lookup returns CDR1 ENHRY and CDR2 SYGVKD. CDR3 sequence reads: CATYGTVGDEQYF. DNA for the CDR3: TGTGCCACTTACGGGACAGTGGGGGACGAGCAGTACTTC.

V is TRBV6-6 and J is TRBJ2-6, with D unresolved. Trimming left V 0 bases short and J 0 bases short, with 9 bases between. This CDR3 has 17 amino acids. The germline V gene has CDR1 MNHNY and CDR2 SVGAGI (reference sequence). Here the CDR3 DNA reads TGTGCCAGCAGTTACTCCAGGATGAGCTCTGGGGCCAACGTCCTGACTTTC. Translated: CASSYSRMSSGANVLTF.